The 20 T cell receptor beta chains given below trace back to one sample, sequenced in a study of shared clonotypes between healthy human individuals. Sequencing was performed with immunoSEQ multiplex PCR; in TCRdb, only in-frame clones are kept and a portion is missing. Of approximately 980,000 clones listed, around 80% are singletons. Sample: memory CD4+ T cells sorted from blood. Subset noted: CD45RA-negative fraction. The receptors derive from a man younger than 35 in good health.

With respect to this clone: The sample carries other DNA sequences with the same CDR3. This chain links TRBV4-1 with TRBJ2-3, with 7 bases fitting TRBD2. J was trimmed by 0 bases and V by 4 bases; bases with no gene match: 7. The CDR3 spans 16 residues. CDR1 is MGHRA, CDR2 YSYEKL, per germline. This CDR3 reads CASSPAGGGSTDTQYF. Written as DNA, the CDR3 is TGCGCCAGCAGCCCCGCCGGCGGGGGAAGCACAGATACGCAGTATTTT.

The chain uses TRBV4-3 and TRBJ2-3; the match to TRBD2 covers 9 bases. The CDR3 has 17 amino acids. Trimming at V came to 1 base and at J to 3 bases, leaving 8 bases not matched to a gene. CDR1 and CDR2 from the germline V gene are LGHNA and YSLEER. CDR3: CASSQVGLAGTTDTQYF. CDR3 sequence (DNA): TGCGCCAGCAGCCAAGTAGGCCTAGCGGGAACAACAGATACGCAGTATTTT.

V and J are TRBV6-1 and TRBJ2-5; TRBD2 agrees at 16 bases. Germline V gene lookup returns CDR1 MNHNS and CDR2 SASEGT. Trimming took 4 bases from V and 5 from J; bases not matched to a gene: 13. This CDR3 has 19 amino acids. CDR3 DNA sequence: TGTGCCAGCAGTGCCCTGGTGGGACTAGCGGGAGGGCCAGGGGAGACCCAGTACTTC. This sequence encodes CASSALVGLAGGPGETQYF.

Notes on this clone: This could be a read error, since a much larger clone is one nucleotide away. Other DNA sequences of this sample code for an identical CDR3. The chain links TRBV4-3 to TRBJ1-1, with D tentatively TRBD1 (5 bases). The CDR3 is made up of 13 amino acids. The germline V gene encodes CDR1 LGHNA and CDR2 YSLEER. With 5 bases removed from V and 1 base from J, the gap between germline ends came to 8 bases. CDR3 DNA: TGCGCCAGCAGCTTACAGGAGAACACTGAAGCTTTCTTT. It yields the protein CASSLQENTEAFF.

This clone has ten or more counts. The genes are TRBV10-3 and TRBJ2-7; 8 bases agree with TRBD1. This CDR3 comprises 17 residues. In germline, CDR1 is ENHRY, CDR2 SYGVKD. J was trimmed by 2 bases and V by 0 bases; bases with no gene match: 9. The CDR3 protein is CAISESQLDRETYEQYF. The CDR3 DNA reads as TGTGCCATCAGTGAGTCTCAATTGGACAGGGAAACCTACGAGCAGTACTTC.

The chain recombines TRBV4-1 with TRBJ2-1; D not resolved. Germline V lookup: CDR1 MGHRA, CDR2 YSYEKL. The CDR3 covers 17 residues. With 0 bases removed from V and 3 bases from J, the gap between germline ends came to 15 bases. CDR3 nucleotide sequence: TGCGCCAGCAGCCAAGATTCCCTTCGGTGGGACTACAATGAGCAGTTCTTC. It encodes CASSQDSLRWDYNEQFF.

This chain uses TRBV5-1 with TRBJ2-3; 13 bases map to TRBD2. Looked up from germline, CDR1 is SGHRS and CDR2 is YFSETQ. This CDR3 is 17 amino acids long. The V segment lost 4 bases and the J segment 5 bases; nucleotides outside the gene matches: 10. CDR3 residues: CASSALLAGGYGDTQYF. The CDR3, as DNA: TGCGCCAGCAGCGCATTACTAGCGGGAGGGTATGGAGATACGCAGTATTTT.

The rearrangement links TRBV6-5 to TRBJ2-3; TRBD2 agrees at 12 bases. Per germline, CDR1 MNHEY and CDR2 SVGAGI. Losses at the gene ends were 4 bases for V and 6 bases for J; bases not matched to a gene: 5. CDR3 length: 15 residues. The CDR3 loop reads CASSSGLAGPDTQYF. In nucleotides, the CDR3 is TGTGCCAGCAGTTCGGGACTAGCGGGCCCCGATACGCAGTATTTT.

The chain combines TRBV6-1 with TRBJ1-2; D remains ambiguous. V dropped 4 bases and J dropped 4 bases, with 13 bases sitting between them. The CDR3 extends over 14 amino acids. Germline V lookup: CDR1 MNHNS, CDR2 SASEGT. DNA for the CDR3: TGTGCCAGCAGTGGTGCGAGGGTGGGCTATGGCTACACCTTC. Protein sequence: CASSGARVGYGYTF.

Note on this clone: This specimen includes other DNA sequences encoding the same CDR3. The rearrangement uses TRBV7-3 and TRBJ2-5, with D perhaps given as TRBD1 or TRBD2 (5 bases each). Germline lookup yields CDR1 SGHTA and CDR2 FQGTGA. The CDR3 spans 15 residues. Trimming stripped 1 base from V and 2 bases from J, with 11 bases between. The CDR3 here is CASSLSGTGQETQYF. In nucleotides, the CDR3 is TGTGCCAGCAGCTTAAGTGGGACGGGTCAAGAGACCCAGTACTTC.

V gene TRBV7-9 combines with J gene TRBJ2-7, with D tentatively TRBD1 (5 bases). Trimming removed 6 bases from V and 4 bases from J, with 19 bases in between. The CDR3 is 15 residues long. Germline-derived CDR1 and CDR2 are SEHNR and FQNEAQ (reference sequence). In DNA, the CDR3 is TGTGCCAGCAGTCGATTCGACAGAAGCTTTTACGAGCAGTACTTC. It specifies CASSRFDRSFYEQYF.

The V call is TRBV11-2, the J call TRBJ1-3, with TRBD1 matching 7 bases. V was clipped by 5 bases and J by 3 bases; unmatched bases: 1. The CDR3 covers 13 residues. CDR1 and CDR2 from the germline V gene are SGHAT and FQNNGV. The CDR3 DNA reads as TGTGCCAGCAGCCGGACAGGTGGAAACACCATATATTTT. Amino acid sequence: CASSRTGGNTIYF.

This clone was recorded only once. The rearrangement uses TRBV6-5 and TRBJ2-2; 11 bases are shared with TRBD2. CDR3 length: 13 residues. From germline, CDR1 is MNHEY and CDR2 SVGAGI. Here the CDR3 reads CVALAGAGGELFF. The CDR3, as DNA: TGTGTAGCACTAGCGGGGGCCGGCGGGGAGCTGTTTTTT.

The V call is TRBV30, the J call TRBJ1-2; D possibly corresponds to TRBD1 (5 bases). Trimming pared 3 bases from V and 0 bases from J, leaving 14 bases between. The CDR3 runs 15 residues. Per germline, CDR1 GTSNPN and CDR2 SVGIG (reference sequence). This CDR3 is CAWSAQGSANYGYTF. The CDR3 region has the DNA TGTGCCTGGAGCGCTCAGGGCTCAGCTAACTATGGCTACACCTTC.

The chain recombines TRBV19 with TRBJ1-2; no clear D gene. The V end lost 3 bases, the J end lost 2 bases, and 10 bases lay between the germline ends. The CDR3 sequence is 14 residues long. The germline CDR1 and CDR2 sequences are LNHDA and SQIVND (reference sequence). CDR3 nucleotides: TGTGCCAGTAGTATCGGAGAAAACAACTATGGCTACACCTTC. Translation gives CASSIGENNYGYTF.

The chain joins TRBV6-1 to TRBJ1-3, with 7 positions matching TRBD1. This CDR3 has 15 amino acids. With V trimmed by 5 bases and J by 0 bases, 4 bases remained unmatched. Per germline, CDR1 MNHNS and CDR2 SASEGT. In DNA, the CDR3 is TGTGCCAGCAGTACGGGACAGACCTCTGGAAACACCATATATTTT. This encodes CASSTGQTSGNTIYF.

CDR3 DNA: TGTGCCAGCAGCCCCCAGCCTAGCACAGATACGCAGTATTTT. This codes for CASSPQPSTDTQYF. The V call is TRBV9, the J call TRBJ2-3; no clear D. This CDR3 spans 14 amino acids. Trimming took 4 bases from V and 0 from J, leaving 9 bases between them. Germline CDR1 reads SGDLS; CDR2 reads YYNGEE.

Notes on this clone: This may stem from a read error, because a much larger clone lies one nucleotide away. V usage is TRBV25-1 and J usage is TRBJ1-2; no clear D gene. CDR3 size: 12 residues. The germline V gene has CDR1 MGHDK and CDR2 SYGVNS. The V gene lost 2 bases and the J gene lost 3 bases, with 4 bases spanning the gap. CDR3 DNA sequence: TGTGCCAGCAGTGAAGCGGACTATGGCTACACCTTC. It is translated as CASSEADYGYTF.

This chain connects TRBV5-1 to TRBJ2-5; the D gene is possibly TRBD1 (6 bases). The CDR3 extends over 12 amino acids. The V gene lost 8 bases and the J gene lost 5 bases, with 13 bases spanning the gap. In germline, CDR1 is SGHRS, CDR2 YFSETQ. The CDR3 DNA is TGCGCCAGTACCGGACAGTCGGAGACCCAGTACTTC. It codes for CASTGQSETQYF.

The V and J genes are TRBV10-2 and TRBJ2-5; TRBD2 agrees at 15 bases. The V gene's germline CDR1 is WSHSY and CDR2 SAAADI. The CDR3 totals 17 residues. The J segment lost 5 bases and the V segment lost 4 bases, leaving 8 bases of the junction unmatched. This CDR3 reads CASSVSGLAGGRETQYF. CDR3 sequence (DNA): TGCGCCAGCAGTGTATCGGGACTAGCGGGAGGACGGGAGACCCAGTACTTC.